Only a few counts were recorded for the clone carrying this T cell receptor (beta chain). The target antigen is unknown. The data were obtained in a study of beta chain features in type 1 diabetes. Whole-study context: The samples had roughly 100,000,000 sorted cells examined in all.

Expressed TCRB transcripts were sequenced because the isolated RNA had all been reverse transcribed beforehand. Average reads for naive, central memory and regulatory T cell samples were about 3.7 million. The assay was immunoSEQ multiplex PCR, and TCRdb's table has in-frame clones only and misses some. The sample gives around 170,000 clones, around 9% of which show up once; under 0.85% is in the top ten. The CDR3 loop spans 13 amino acids. V trimming: 4 bases; J trimming: 12 bases; junction bases outside the gene matches: 9. Germline V gives CDR1 SGHNT, CDR2 YYREEE (reference sequence). Study observations and caveats: TCRB CDR3s were moderately but significantly shorter in Type 1 diabetes patients in all four CD4+ subsets.

This chain joins TRBV5-4 and TRBJ1-1; 10 bases are shared with TRBD1. The sequenced sample consisted of central memory CD4+ T cells from blood. The TCR sequence derives from a woman in her thirties with type 1 diabetes. CDR3: CASSRTGTGVPFF. The CDR3 DNA sequence: TGTGCCAGCAGCCGAACCGGGACAGGGGTGCCTTTCTTT. The full variable domain, in which reference TRBV5-4 and TRBJ1-1 provide the parts outside the CDR3, is ETGVTQSPTHLIKTRGQQVTLRCSSQSGHNTVSWYQQALGQGPQFIFQYYREEENGRGNFPPRFSGLQFPNYSSELNVNALELDDSALYLCASSRTGTGVPFFGQGTRLTVV.